Here is one T cell receptor beta chain with its context. What it recognizes is unknown. Relative to the germline gene, one junction end is altered; a read error may explain this. These data are taken from a study of blood T cells in healthy people across ages. Whole-study results and caveats: TCR beta diversity was tightly associated with the proportion of naive T cells.

A sample-barcoded 5' primer and a J-beta primer mix were used in a second PCR of about 7 to 12 cycles. TCRdb re-called the 5' RACE reads through MiXCR, storing one row per CDR3 protein. Of about 650,000 distinct CDR3 sequences listed, 32% are singletons. CDR1 and CDR2 from the germline V gene are MNHEY and SVGEGT. The CDR3 spans 15 residues. Sequenced input: blood. The chain has TRBV6-2 or TRBV6-3 and TRBJ2-6; a weak D match, TRBD2 (6 bases). The sequence derives from a woman of 80 years or more in good health. The CDR3: CASSKYGTGADVRTF. The CDR3 coding sequence is TGTGCCAGCAGCAAATACGGGACTGGGGCCGACGTCCGGACTTTC.